This T cell receptor (beta chain) was obtained from a study of T cell repertoires in cytomegalovirus infection. Turning to the study itself: Indicated by public TCR beta signatures were CMV infection and matching HLA type.

A word on this clonotype: Its cognate antigen is unknown.

Overall study findings and caveats: CMV carriers having the relevant HLA were flagged by cumulative public TCR beta family frequency.

The CDR3 totals 12 residues. With 8 bases removed from V and 7 bases from J, the gap between germline ends came to 14 bases. Germline CDR1 and CDR2: LNHNV and YYDKDF (reference sequence). Using its own MiXCR run on the reads, TCRdb lists one record per CDR3 protein. The table lists about 920,000 distinct CDR3 sequences, approximately 30% of them singletons, with 13% in the top ten. This clonotype was sampled from a human donor in good health (CMV status not recorded). Some clones in this sample may be carry-over from other donors' samples. The chain has TRBV15 and TRBJ1-1; possible D gene TRBD1, 5 bases. The material was cultured CD8+ T cells from PBMCs, obtained from culture after CMV antigen stimulation. The CDR3 is CATSTPGLEAFF. CDR3 nucleotides: TGTGCCACCTCTACCCCGGGACTTGAAGCTTTCTTT.